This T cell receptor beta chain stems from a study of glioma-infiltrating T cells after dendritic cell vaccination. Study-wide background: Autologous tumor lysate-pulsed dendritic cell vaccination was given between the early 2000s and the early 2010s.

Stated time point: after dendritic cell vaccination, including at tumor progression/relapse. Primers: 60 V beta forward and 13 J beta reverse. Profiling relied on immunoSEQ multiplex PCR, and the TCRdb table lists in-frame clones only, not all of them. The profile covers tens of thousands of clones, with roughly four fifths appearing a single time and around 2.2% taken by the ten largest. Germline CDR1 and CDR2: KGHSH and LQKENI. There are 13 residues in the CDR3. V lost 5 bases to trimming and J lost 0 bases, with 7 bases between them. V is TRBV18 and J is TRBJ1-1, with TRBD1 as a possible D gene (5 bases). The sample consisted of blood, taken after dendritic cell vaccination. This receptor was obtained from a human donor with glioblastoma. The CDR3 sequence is CASSGGVNTEAFF. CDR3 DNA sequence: TGTGCCAGCTCAGGGGGGGTGAACACTGAAGCTTTCTTT. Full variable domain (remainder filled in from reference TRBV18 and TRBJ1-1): NAGVMQNPRHLVRRRGQEARLRCSPMKGHSHVYWYRQLPEEGLKFMVYLQKENIIDESGMPKERFSAEFPKEGPSILRIQQVVRGDSAAYFCASSGGVNTEAFFGQGTRLTVV.